This entry describes one T cell receptor beta chain. Its antigen remains unidentified. No base quality information exists; no much larger clone differs at one position. To estimate absolute template abundance from read counts, synthetic TCR analog templates were spiked into each PCR. The immunoSEQ assay was used to amplify TCRbeta CDR3 regions from genomic DNA with bias-controlled V and J gene primers. Sequencing of rearranged TCRbeta segments was performed at approximately 20X coverage. In the source study's methods: Sequencing errors were corrected by clustering and CDR3s were annotated against IMGT to assign V, D and J genes. Downstream analyses used only productive TCRbeta rearrangements, leaving out any out-of-frame or stop-codon sequences. Clonality was calculated as one minus the Shannon entropy normalized by the log of the number of unique productive sequences. Clones differing between time points or between blood and tumor were identified by Fisher's exact test with Benjamini-Hochberg correction at adjusted p below 0.01. Here the immuneACCESS table is served through TCRdb, limited to in-frame sequences with V and J called. Missing clones are a known gap in these copies; in checked studies unresolved V genes cover under half, and the rest lacks a known reason. That table supplies the V and J calls and clone size; D and trimming were determined from the DNA. The sample yields more than 95,000 clones; more than 75% were counted once. Roughly 2.6% of the sample is held by the ten biggest clonotypes.

The source of the sample is a study of PD-L1 blockade in urothelial cancer (dated by TCRdb to between 2016 and 2019). Study-wide context: All patients started therapy around 2014 and received atezolizumab 1,200 mg intravenously every 3 weeks. About 90% of the roughly 29 patients were identified as males with urothelial cancer of bladder origin, and a prior smoking history was reported by 18 of 29 patients. An ECOG performance status of 0 or 1 was recorded for the patients, and 0 to 3 prior chemotherapy regimens had been received by the patients. Blood samples were analyzed at two time points: 3 weeks after treatment start (second dose) and 6 weeks after treatment start. Blood samples yielded a median of around 150,000 T cells and tens of thousands of unique TCRs, with median clonality roughly 0.084. The study, an exploratory multi-omic analysis, examined somatic, immune and clinical correlates of response to PD-L1 blockade with atezolizumab in urothelial cancer. Pretreatment tumor samples, along with matched peripheral blood serially collected before and after atezolizumab treatment, were subjected to TCR sequencing. Durable clinical benefit meant progression-free survival longer than 6 months, and TCR features were also tested against progression-free and overall survival. In the same patients, whole exome sequencing and RNA sequencing of pretreatment tumors were performed in addition to TCR sequencing. Durable clinical benefit was achieved by nine patients but not by the remaining 20. Some 30 patients had pretreatment blood TCR-seq, some 25 had at least one posttreatment blood collection, and some 25 had tumor TCR-seq.

A distance of 12 bases separates the germline ends of V and J, which lose 1 base and 9 bases respectively. According to the germline V gene (reference sequence), CDR1 reads GTSNPN and CDR2 reads SVGIG. Inclusive of the bounding cysteine and phenylalanine, the CDR3 is 12 residues long. Only the CDR3 DNA stays, 36 bases, in frame from base 1. The sample's time point, from its label and the paper: peripheral blood 6 weeks after treatment start. The cohort comprised 25 to 30 patients with locally advanced or metastatic urothelial carcinoma treated at Memorial Sloan Kettering on a trial protocol. Peripheral blood mononuclear cells were collected from each patient pretreatment and during treatment, giving between 1 and 8 total time points per patient. The Qiagen DNeasy Blood extraction kit was used to purify genomic DNA from total PBMCs and tumor samples. PBMCs were collected pretreatment and during treatment, and were isolated and stored as previously described.

General study outcomes and caveats: Among patients with durable benefit, tumor-associated TCR clones showed greater expansion in peripheral blood 3 weeks after treatment started (n = 22, p = 0.022). Improved progression-free and overall survival was associated with having pretreatment peripheral blood TCR clonality below the median. Because the sample size was small (n of about 30) and many exploratory analyses were performed, the results are intended to be hypothesis-generating.

The specimen comprised PBMCs, sampled around atezolizumab (anti-PD-L1) treatment. This TCR was sampled from a middle-aged man with urothelial cancer. The rearranged chain carries TRBV30 and TRBJ1-2, and the D gene may be TRBD1, 6 bases matching. The CDR3 protein: CAWSARGESYTF. The bases read TGTGCCTGGAGTGCCAGGGGCGAGAGCTACACCTTC.